This is a list of T cell receptor beta chains from one sample in a study of T cell changes during pregnancy in multiple sclerosis. The protocol was immunoSEQ multiplex PCR, while the TCRdb copy is restricted to in-frame clones and leaves out a portion. In the table there are tens of thousands of clones, approximately 92% of which are singletons. The sequencing here drew on peripheral blood, taken before pregnancy. These receptors came from a female donor with multiple sclerosis, enrolled in a pregnancy study. Both conserved end residues are part of each CDR3. Fields, in order: J gene, V gene, D gene, clone size, CDR3 DNA, CDR3 protein. A D gene is named only where the DNA matches it firmly. Clone size is given for some rows only: seen once, a few or many times, or a class if the clone is expanded.

TRBJ1-3 TRBV7-2 TRBD1 NA TGTGCCAGCAGCGCGGGACAGGGGGGCTCTGGAAACACCATATATTTT CASSAGQGGSGNTIYF
TRBJ2-2 TRBV13 NA NA TGTGCCAGCAGCGCCAAAGGGTTGGCAGGGGCCTCGAACACCGGGGAGCTGTTTTTT CASSAKGLAGASNTGELFF
TRBJ2-2 TRBV18 NA NA TGTGCCAGCTCACCATTATCGGTACTAGCGAACACCGGGGAGCTGTTTTTT CASSPLSVLANTGELFF
TRBJ1-3 TRBV28 NA NA TGTGCCAGCAGTTTTTCGGTGCACGCTGGAAACACCATATATTTT CASSFSVHAGNTIYF
TRBJ1-1 TRBV6-6 TRBD1 NA TGTGCCAGCAGTTACGACCGGGGACAGGCGAACACTGAAGCTTTCTTT CASSYDRGQANTEAFF
TRBJ2-1 TRBV7-2 NA NA TGTGCCAGCAGCTTAGTTGGCTTTGCGGGGAGTTCCTACAATGAGCAGTTCTTC CASSLVGFAGSSYNEQFF
TRBJ2-7 TRBV7-2 TRBD2 NA TGTGCCAGCAGCCTAGGACGGGAGGCCTACGAGCAGTACTTC CASSLGREAYEQYF
TRBJ2-7 TRBV5-1 NA NA TGCGCCAGCAGCTTTTCGGGGAGCTCCTACGAGCAGTACTTC CASSFSGSSYEQYF
TRBJ1-5 TRBV11-2 TRBD1 NA TGTGCCAGCAGCTTAGGGGGACAGCCAAATCAGCCCCAGCATTTT CASSLGGQPNQPQHF
TRBJ2-7 TRBV27 TRBD1 NA TGTGCCAGCAGTTTCCGGACAGGGGAATCCTACGAGCAGTACTTC CASSFRTGESYEQYF
TRBJ1-1 TRBV9 TRBD1 NA TGTGCCAGCAGCTTACAGGGGTCCCCGAACGGTGAAGCTTTCTTT CASSLQGSPNGEAFF
TRBJ2-7 TRBV5-1 TRBD2 NA TGCGCCAGCAGCTTGCGGACTAGCGGGAGGTTCGAGCAGTACTTC CASSLRTSGRFEQYF
TRBJ1-5 TRBV2 NA NA TGTGCCAGCAGTGACAGGAGGGGTGATGAGCCCCAGCATTTT CASSDRRGDEPQHF
TRBJ1-2 TRBV5-1 TRBD1 NA TGCGCCAGCAGCTTGGACAGGGGGGATGGAAATGGCTACACCTTC CASSLDRGDGNGYTF
TRBJ2-3 TRBV6-4 NA few TGTGCCAGCAGTGACCATAGCGGAGCCAGCACAGATACGCAGTATTTT CASSDHSGASTDTQYF
TRBJ2-3 TRBV5-1 NA NA TGCGCCAGCACTCCTCCAGCGCCTGGCACAGATACGCAGTATTTT CASTPPAPGTDTQYF
TRBJ2-4 TRBV25-1 TRBD2 NA TGTGCCAGCAGTGAGACTAGCGGGAGGGGAAACATTCAGTACTTC CASSETSGRGNIQYF
TRBJ2-1 TRBV10-2 TRBD2 NA TGCGCCAGCAGCGCGGGGGGCTACAATGAGCAGTTCTTC CASSAGGYNEQFF
TRBJ2-7 TRBV7-2 TRBD2 NA TGTGCCAGCAGCTTAAGACTAGCGGGGTCCTACGAGCAGTACTTC CASSLRLAGSYEQYF
TRBJ1-5 TRBV5-1 TRBD1 NA TGCGCCAGCAGCATAGGACAGGGGGATCAGCCCCAGCATTTT CASSIGQGDQPQHF
TRBJ2-3 TRBV19 TRBD2 NA TGTGCCAGTACCCGGGGGGGCATGGATACGCAGTATTTT CASTRGGMDTQYF
TRBJ2-7 TRBV29-1 TRBD1 NA TGCAGCGTAACAGGGGGGCCTTACGAGCAGTACTTC CSVTGGPYEQYF
TRBJ2-7 TRBV6-5 TRBD1 NA TGTGCCAGCAGACGCGACAGGGTAAACGAGCAGTACTTC CASRRDRVNEQYF
TRBJ2-1 TRBV7-6 TRBD1 NA TGTGCCAGCAGCTTATCCAATTTTGGGGCAGGGGGATCCTACAATGAGCAGTTCTTC CASSLSNFGAGGSYNEQFF
TRBJ2-7 TRBV10-3 NA NA TGTGCCATCAGTGATGGTCAGGGGCGTAGCTCCTACGAGCAGTACTTC CAISDGQGRSSYEQYF
TRBJ1-1 TRBV11-2 NA NA TGTGCCAGCCGGAGGTACAGAGGAAACACTGAAGCTTTCTTT CASRRYRGNTEAFF
TRBJ2-7 TRBV11-3 TRBD1 NA TGTGCCAGCAGCTTAGCCGGACAGGGGGAATACGAGCAGTACTTC CASSLAGQGEYEQYF
TRBJ2-7 TRBV25-1 TRBD1 NA TGTGCCAGCAGTCAGGGGCGGACAGGCGAGCAGTACTTC CASSQGRTGEQYF
TRBJ1-5 TRBV4-1 TRBD1 NA TGCGCCAGCAGCCCGGCGGACAGGGGGTTTGGTCAGCCCCAGCATTTT CASSPADRGFGQPQHF
TRBJ2-5 TRBV6-5 NA NA TGTGCCAGCAGTTACTCTTTTGGCAGGCAAGAGACCCAGTACTTC CASSYSFGRQETQYF
TRBJ2-1 TRBV5-1 NA NA TGCGCCAGCAGCTTCGGAGGGGAACCCAATGAGCAGTTCTTC CASSFGGEPNEQFF
TRBJ1-4 TRBV6-5 NA NA TGTGCCAGCAGTTACAGCGGAACAACTAATGAAAAACTGTTTTTT CASSYSGTTNEKLFF
TRBJ2-1 TRBV10-3 NA NA TGTGCCATCAGTGAGTCTAGGACTTACAATGAGCAGTTCTTC CAISESRTYNEQFF
TRBJ1-4 TRBV20-1 NA NA TGCAGTGCCAGCAGGCTTGGTGAACTGTTTTTT CSASRLGELFF
TRBJ2-1 TRBV14 TRBD2 NA TGTGCCAGCAGCTCCTACGCTCTAGCGGGAGGGTACAATGAGCAGTTCTTC CASSSYALAGGYNEQFF
TRBJ2-3 TRBV13 TRBD2 NA TGTGCCAGCAGCTTAAGAGTAGGAGGAGGACTAGCGGGACAAAACACAGATACGCAGTATTTT CASSLRVGGGLAGQNTDTQYF
TRBJ2-3 TRBV12-5 NA once TGTGCTAGTGGTTTGGTACACGGAACGGGGACAGATACGCAGTATTTT CASGLVHGTGTDTQYF
TRBJ1-2 TRBV5-4 NA once TGTGCCAGCAGCTCAAACAGGGACGGCTACACCTTC CASSSNRDGYTF
TRBJ2-1 TRBV7-3 TRBD1 NA TGTGCCAGCAGCCCCGCCGGGACAGGGGCTTACAATGAGCAGTTCTTC CASSPAGTGAYNEQFF
TRBJ2-2 TRBV29-1 TRBD1 NA TGCAGCGTAGGAGACAGGGGGCCGTACACCGGGGAGCTGTTTTTT CSVGDRGPYTGELFF
TRBJ2-3 TRBV28 NA NA TGTGCCAGCAGTGAGGCGATAGGAGGGGGCGTTAGCACAGATACGCAGTATTTT CASSEAIGGGVSTDTQYF
TRBJ2-1 TRBV28 NA few TGTGCCAGCACGGAACAGGCCTACAATGAGCAGTTCTTC CASTEQAYNEQFF
TRBJ2-7 TRBV7-6 NA NA TGTGCCAGCAGCTTAGGTGAGGGCGAGCAGTACTTC CASSLGEGEQYF
TRBJ2-7 TRBV19 NA once TGTGCCAGTAGTTCAGGAGGACTACGCTACGAGCAGTACTTC CASSSGGLRYEQYF
TRBJ2-7 TRBV6-6 NA once TGTGCCAGCAGTTCTGCCCCACAGGGCCGGAACGAGCAGTACTTC CASSSAPQGRNEQYF
TRBJ1-1 TRBV29-1 TRBD1 NA TGCAGCGTCGTGGACAGGGGGAACACTGAAGCTTTCTTT CSVVDRGNTEAFF
TRBJ2-7 TRBV6-5 NA NA TGTGCCAGCAGTTACTCGAATCCGGGGGACTACGAGCAGTACTTC CASSYSNPGDYEQYF
TRBJ2-5 TRBV25-1 TRBD1 NA TGTGCCAGCCAGCGCGGGACAGGGAAGTACCAAGAGACCCAGTACTTC CASQRGTGKYQETQYF